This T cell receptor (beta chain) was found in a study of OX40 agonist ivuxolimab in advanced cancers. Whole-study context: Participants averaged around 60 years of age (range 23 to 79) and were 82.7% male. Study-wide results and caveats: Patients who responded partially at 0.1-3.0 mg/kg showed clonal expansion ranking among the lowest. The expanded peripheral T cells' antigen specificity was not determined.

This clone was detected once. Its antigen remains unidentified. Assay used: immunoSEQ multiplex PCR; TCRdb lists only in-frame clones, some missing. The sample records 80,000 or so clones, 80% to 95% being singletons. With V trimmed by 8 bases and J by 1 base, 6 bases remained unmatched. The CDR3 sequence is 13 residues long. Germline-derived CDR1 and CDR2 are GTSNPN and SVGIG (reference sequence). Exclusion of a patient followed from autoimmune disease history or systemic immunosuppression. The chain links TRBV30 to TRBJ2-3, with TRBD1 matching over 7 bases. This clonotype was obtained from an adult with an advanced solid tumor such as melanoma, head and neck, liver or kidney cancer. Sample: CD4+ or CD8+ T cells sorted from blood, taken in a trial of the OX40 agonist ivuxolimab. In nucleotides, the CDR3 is TGTGCCGCATCAACAGGGGGCACAGATACGCAGTATTTT. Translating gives CAASTGGTDTQYF.